Below, 25 T cell receptor beta chains from the same sample are listed, as sequenced in a study of blood T cells in healthy people across ages. A J-beta primer mix and a sample-barcoded 5' primer were used in a second PCR of about 6 to 12 cycles. From the 5' RACE reads, TCRdb called clonotypes with MiXCR, one entry per CDR3 protein. The data contain about 1.5 million distinct CDR3 sequences, 42% of them seen just once; the ten biggest clones take up more than 4%. Sequenced: blood. Every receptor here comes from a woman aged 18-35 years in good health.

V gene TRBV12-3 or TRBV12-4 combines with J gene TRBJ2-4; 9 bases map to TRBD2. The J call is uncertain, as TRBJ2-7 better fits the DNA end. The CDR3 contains 16 residues. The CDR3 DNA is TGTGCCAGCAGTCCCCGACTAGCGGTTAGCTCCTACGAGCAGTACTTC. Translation: CASSPRLAVSSYEQYF.

There are a few counts of this clonotype. The chain is built from TRBV29-1 and TRBJ2-1; possibly TRBD1 for D (6 bases). Germline V gene data show CDR1 as SQVTM and CDR2 as ANQGSEA. Trimming left V 5 bases short and J 0 bases short, with 23 bases between. The CDR3 is made up of 18 amino acids. The CDR3 here is CSVYPAARQAISYNEQFF. The DNA for the CDR3 is TGCAGCGTTTATCCCGCTGCTAGACAGGCCATCTCCTACAATGAGCAGTTCTTC.

This clonotype was seen ten or more times. The J gene is TRBJ1-1, the V gene TRBV7-9, with D unclear. Germline loops: CDR1 SEHNR, CDR2 FQNEAQ (reference sequence). V lost 5 bases and J lost 0, with 4 bases in between. The CDR3 has 12 amino acids. Here the CDR3 reads CASSRVNTEAFF. CDR3 coding DNA: TGTGCCAGCAGCCGAGTGAACACTGAAGCTTTCTTT.

The chain is built from TRBV3-1 and TRBJ2-7; TRBD2 matches 12 bases. The CDR3 totals 16 residues. CDR1 and CDR2 (germline): LGHDT, YNNKEL (reference sequence). V trimming: 2 bases; J trimming: 4 bases; junction bases outside the gene matches: 6. The CDR3 protein is CASSQPPGLAGYEQYF. The DNA for the CDR3 is TGTGCCAGCAGCCAACCTCCGGGACTAGCGGGTTACGAGCAGTACTTC.

CDR3 DNA: TGTGCCAGCAGCGTAATAGGAACAGGGGGATACAATGAGCAGTTCTTC. This codes for CASSVIGTGGYNEQFF. The chain employs TRBV9 and TRBJ2-1; 8 bases match TRBD1. The CDR3 runs 16 residues. CDR1 and CDR2 from the germline V gene are SGDLS and YYNGEE. V shed 1 base, J shed 4 bases, and the junction held 7 bases outside the gene matches.

The rearrangement joins TRBV11-2 to TRBJ2-1; D uncertain. This CDR3 contains 14 residues. V was shortened by 2 bases and J by 7 bases, with 12 bases between the two germline ends. The germline V gene encodes CDR1 SGHAT and CDR2 FQNNGV. Written as DNA, the CDR3 is TGTGCCAGCAGCTTACTTCCCCCGGAAAATGAGCAGTTCTTC. Amino acids: CASSLLPPENEQFF.

Many counts were recorded for this clonotype. V gene TRBV12-3 or TRBV12-4 combines with J gene TRBJ2-1; TRBD1 agrees at 7 bases. V shed 5 bases, J shed 3 bases, and the junction held 1 base outside the gene matches. The CDR3 is 13 residues long. The CDR3 DNA reads TGTGCCAGCAGTGGGGACAGCTACAATGAGCAGTTCTTC. As protein: CASSGDSYNEQFF.

This clonotype was detected ten times or more. This rearrangement joins TRBV29-1 to TRBJ2-3; D gene ambiguous. The germline CDR1 and CDR2 sequences are SQVTM and ANQGSEA. V was shortened by 6 bases and J by 0 bases, with 4 bases between the two germline ends. This CDR3 has 11 residues. Here the CDR3 reads CSVGSTDTQYF. The CDR3 DNA sequence: TGCAGCGTGGGTAGCACAGATACGCAGTATTTT.

This clonotype was seen a few times. The J gene is TRBJ2-5, the V gene TRBV30; D might be TRBD2 (5 bases). The J call is uncertain, as TRBJ2-7 better fits the DNA end. Germline assignment: CDR1 GTSNPN and CDR2 SVGIG (reference sequence). This CDR3 is built from 12 residues. The CDR3 DNA is TGTGCCTGGGAAAGGGAGTTTTTCGAGCAGTACTTC. Translating it yields CAWEREFFEQYF.

This clonotype showed up just a few times. The chain recombines TRBV25-1 with TRBJ1-5; a possible D gene is TRBD1 (5 bases). Germline V gene lookup returns CDR1 MGHDK and CDR2 SYGVNS. The germline V and J ends were trimmed by 2 bases and 4 bases, with 12 bases remaining between them. The CDR3 contains 15 residues. CDR3 coding DNA: TGTGCCAGCAGTGAAGCAGGGCTTGGTAATCAGCCCCAGCATTTT. Translated: CASSEAGLGNQPQHF.

The rearrangement joins TRBV20-1 to TRBJ1-4; 7 positions agree with TRBD1. The V gene end was trimmed by 0 bases and the J gene end by 4 bases; junction bases not matched to a gene: 2. Germline V CDR1 and CDR2: DFQATT, SNEGSKA (reference sequence). This CDR3 region has 14 residues. As DNA, the CDR3 is TGCAGTGCTAGAGATCAGGGGGGTAATGAAAAACTGTTTTTT. This gives the protein CSARDQGGNEKLFF.

CDR3: CSARDMDHYGYTF. As DNA, the CDR3 is TGCAGTGCTAGAGATATGGATCACTATGGCTACACCTTC. This rearrangement joins TRBV20-1 to TRBJ1-2; no clear D. The CDR3 length is 13 residues. V was pared by 0 bases and J by 3 bases, with 8 bases between. Per germline, CDR1 DFQATT and CDR2 SNEGSKA (reference sequence).

For the CDR3, the DNA is TGTGCCAGCACCTTTTTGGACAGGGCGTCTAACGAGCAGTACTTC. Translation gives CASTFLDRASNEQYF. The gene calls are TRBV2 and TRBJ2-7; 8 bases line up with TRBD1. The CDR3 length is 15 residues. The germline CDR1 and CDR2 sequences are SNHLY and FYNNEI. V was clipped by 7 bases and J by 5 bases; unmatched bases: 13.

This clonotype has just one count. The CDR3, as DNA: TGCAGTGGGAGGCTTGCCAGAGCCCCCTACAATGAGCAGTTCTTC. It encodes CSGRLARAPYNEQFF. This chain joins TRBV29-1 and TRBJ2-1, with D maybe TRBD2 (6 bases). CDR1 is SQVTM and CDR2 is ANQGSEA in the germline V gene. This CDR3 contains 15 residues.

The DNA for the CDR3 is TGTGCCAGCAGCGTCAGGGGCTTCGTGCAGTACTTC. Protein sequence: CASSVRGFVQYF. The V gene is TRBV9, the J gene TRBJ2-5; D possibly corresponds to TRBD1 (6 bases). CDR1 is SGDLS, CDR2 YYNGEE, per germline. Trimming took 2 bases from V and 11 from J, leaving 13 bases between them. This CDR3 is built from 12 residues.

The chain links TRBV12-3 or TRBV12-4 to TRBJ2-5, with D possibly TRBD1 on 6 matching bases. The J call is in doubt because the DNA end fits TRBJ2-7 better. The CDR3 spans 14 residues. Here the CDR3 reads CASSLARGNDEQYF. The CDR3 DNA sequence: TGTGCCAGCAGTTTAGCCAGGGGTAACGACGAGCAGTACTTC.

The CDR3 sequence is CASSQEVLRGGSDTQYF. The CDR3 bases are TGCGCCAGCAGCCAAGAAGTTCTCCGGGGGGGGTCAGATACGCAGTATTTT. The V and J genes are TRBV4-3 and TRBJ2-3; TRBD2 agrees at 8 bases. CDR1 is LGHNA, CDR2 YSLEER, per germline. Trimming cost V 0 bases and J 4 bases; bases outside gene matches: 9. The CDR3 covers 17 residues.

V and J are TRBV7-9 and TRBJ1-2, with no clear D. The CDR3 is made up of 14 amino acids. From germline, CDR1 is SEHNR and CDR2 FQNEAQ (reference sequence). The V end was cut by 2 bases, the J end by 4 bases, with 11 bases between. The DNA of the CDR3 is TGTGCCAGCAGCTTACCCGGGGAGTTCTATGGCTACACCTTC. This translates into CASSLPGEFYGYTF.

Worth noting for this clonotype: The junction does not match germline at one end; this may be a read error. This rearrangement joins TRBV12-3 or TRBV12-4 to TRBJ2-7; D gene ambiguous. CDR3 length: 14 amino acids. The CDR3 DNA follows: TGTGCCGGCAGTGCAGCAGGCCATTCCTACGAGCAGTACTTC. It encodes CAGSAAGHSYEQYF.

Turning to this clonotype: At one of its ends the junction is not consistent with the germline gene, which may arise from a read error. V is TRBV28 and J is TRBJ1-5, with TRBD1 identical over 7 bases. In germline, CDR1 is MDHEN, CDR2 SYDVKM. The CDR3 loop spans 16 amino acids. CDR3 DNA: TGTACCAGCAGTTTAATGACAGGGCCAATCAATCAGCCCCAGCATTTT. Residues: CTSSLMTGPINQPQHF.

CDR3 residues: CASSELSSASTDTQYF. Written as DNA, the CDR3 is TGTGCCAGCAGTGAATTGTCGAGTGCTAGCACAGATACGCAGTATTTT. V usage is TRBV6-1 and J usage is TRBJ2-3; no firm D call. Per germline, CDR1 MNHNS and CDR2 SASEGT. The CDR3 consists of 16 residues. The V end was cut by 2 bases, the J end by 0 bases, with 12 bases between.

The chain uses TRBV21-1 and TRBJ2-3; the D call in the table, TRBD1, was not verified against the DNA. TRBV21-1 is assigned pseudogene status. The CDR3 totals 14 residues. CDR3 amino acids: CASSTQGGTDTQYF. CDR3 nucleotides: TGTGCCAGCAGCACTCAGGGTGGCACAGATACGCAGTATTTT.

The rearrangement uses TRBV6-2 or TRBV6-3 and TRBJ1-2, with D possibly TRBD1 on 6 matching bases. The CDR3 contains 14 residues. Trimming stripped 4 bases from V and 4 bases from J, with 13 bases between. Germline V gene lookup returns CDR1 MNHEY and CDR2 SVGEGT. The CDR3: CASSSDRPSYGYTF. The CDR3 bases are TGTGCCAGCAGTTCGGACAGACCTAGCTATGGCTACACCTTC.

V gene TRBV9 combines with J gene TRBJ2-7, with D perhaps matching TRBD1 or TRBD2 (5 bases each). The V end lost 2 bases, the J end lost 7 bases, and 13 bases lay between the germline ends. CDR3 length: 13 amino acids. The germline V gene has CDR1 SGDLS and CDR2 YYNGEE. The CDR3: CASSVGRTNEQYF. CDR3 DNA sequence: TGTGCCAGCAGCGTGGGACGCACGAATGAGCAGTACTTC.

The chain combines TRBV29-1 with TRBJ2-7; D unresolved. The tail of the sequence fits TRBJ2-5 better, so the J call may be wrong. This CDR3 comprises 13 residues. CDR1 is SQVTM, CDR2 ANQGSEA, per germline. CDR3 bases: TGCAGCGTTGAGGTTCGTGGACGAGAGACCCAGTACTTC. Its protein is CSVEVRGRETQYF.